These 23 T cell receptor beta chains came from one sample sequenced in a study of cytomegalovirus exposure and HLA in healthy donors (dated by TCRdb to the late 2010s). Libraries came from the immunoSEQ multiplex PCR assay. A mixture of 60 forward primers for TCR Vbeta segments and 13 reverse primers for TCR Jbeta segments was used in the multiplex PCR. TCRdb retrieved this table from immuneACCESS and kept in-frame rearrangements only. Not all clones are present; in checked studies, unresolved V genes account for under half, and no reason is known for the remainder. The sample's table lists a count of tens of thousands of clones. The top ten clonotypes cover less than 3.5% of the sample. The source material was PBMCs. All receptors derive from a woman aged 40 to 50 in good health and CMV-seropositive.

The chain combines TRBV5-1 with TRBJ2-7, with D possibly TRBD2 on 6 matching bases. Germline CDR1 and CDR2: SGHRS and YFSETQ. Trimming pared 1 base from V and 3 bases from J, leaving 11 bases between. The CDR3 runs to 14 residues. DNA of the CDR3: TGCGCCAGCAGCTTGCGGGACTCGGGCTACGAGCAGTACTTC. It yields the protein CASSLRDSGYEQYF. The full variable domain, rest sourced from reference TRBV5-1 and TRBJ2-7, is KAGVTQTPRYLIKTRGQQVTLSCSPISGHRSVSWYQQTPGQGLQFLFEYFSETQRNKGNFPGRFSGRQFSNSRSEMNVSTLELGDSALYLCASSLRDSGYEQYFGPGTRLTVT.

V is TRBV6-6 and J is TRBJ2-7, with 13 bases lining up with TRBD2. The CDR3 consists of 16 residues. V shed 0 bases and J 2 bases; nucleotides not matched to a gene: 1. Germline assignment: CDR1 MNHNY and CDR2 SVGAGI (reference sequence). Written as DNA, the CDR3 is TGTGCCAGCAGTTACTCGGGACTAGCGGGGACCTACGAGCAGTACTTC. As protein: CASSYSGLAGTYEQYF.

The CDR3 here is CASRNRDSYGYTF. The DNA for the CDR3 is TGTGCCAGCAGAAACAGGGACAGCTATGGCTACACCTTC. The V and J genes are TRBV6-5 and TRBJ1-2; 7 nucleotides align to TRBD1. The CDR3 totals 13 residues. Per the germline V gene, CDR1 is MNHEY and CDR2 is SVGAGI. The ends lost 6 bases at V and 4 bases at J; junction bases unmatched: 5.

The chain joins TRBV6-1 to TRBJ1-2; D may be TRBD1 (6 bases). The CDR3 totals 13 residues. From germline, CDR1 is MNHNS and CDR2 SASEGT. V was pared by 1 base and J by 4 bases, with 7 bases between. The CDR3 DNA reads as TGTGCCAGCAGTGAAGTGGGGGCCTATGGCTACACCTTC. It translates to CASSEVGAYGYTF.

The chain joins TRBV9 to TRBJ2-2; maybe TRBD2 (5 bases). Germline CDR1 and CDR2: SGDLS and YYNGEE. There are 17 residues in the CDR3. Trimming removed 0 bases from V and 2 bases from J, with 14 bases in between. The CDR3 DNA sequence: TGTGCCAGCAGCGTAGCTCCCCGGACTCGAAACACCGGGGAGCTGTTTTTT. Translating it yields CASSVAPRTRNTGELFF.

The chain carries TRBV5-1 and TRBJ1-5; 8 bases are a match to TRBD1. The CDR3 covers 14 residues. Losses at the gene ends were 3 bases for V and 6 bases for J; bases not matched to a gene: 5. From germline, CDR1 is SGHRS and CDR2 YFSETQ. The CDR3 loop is CASSWGTGAQPQHF. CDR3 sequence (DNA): TGCGCCAGCAGCTGGGGGACAGGCGCTCAGCCCCAGCATTTT.

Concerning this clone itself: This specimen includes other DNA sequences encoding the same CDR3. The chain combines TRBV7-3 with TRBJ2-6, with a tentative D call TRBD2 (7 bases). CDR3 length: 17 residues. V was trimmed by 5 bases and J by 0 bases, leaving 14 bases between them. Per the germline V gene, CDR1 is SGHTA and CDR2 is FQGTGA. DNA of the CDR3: TGTGCCAGCAGCGCAGGGGACTATCGCTCTGGGGCCAACGTCCTGACTTTC. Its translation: CASSAGDYRSGANVLTF.

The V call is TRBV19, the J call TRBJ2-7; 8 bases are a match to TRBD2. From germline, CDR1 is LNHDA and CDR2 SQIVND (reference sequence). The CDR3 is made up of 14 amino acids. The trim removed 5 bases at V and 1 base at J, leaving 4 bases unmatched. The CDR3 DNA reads TGTGCCAGTAGTCAGATAGCGGGATCCTACGAGCAGTACTTC. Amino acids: CASSQIAGSYEQYF. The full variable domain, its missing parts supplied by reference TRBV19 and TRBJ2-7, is DGGITQSPKYLFRKEGQNVTLSCEQNLNHDAMYWYRQDPGQGLRLIYYSQIVNDFQKGDIAEGYSVSREKKESFPLTVTSAQKNPTAFYLCASSQIAGSYEQYFGPGTRLTVT.

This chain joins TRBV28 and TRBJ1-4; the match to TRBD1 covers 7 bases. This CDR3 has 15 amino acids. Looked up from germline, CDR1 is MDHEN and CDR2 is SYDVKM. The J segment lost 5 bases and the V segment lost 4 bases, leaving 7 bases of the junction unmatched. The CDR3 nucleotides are TGTGCCAGCAGTTCCCGGACAGGACCCAATGAAAAACTGTTTTTT. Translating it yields CASSSRTGPNEKLFF. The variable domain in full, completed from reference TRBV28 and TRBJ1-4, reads DVKVTQSSRYLVKRTGEKVFLECVQDMDHENMFWYRQDPGLGLRLIYFSYDVKMKEKGDIPEGYSVSREKKERFSLILESASTNQTSMYLCASSSRTGPNEKLFFGSGTQLSVL.

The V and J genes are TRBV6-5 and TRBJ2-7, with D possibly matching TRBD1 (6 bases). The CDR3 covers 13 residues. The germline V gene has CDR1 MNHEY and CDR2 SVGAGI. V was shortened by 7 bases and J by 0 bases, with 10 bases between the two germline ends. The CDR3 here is CASIQTGSYEQYF. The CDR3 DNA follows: TGTGCCAGCATTCAGACAGGCTCCTACGAGCAGTACTTC.

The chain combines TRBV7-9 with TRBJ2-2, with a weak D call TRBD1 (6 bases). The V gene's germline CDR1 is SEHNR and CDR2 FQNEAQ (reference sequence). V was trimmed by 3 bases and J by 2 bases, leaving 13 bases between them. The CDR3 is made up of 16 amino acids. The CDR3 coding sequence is TGTGCCAGCAGCTTCGAGGTGGGGGCAAACACCGGGGAGCTGTTTTTT. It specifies CASSFEVGANTGELFF.

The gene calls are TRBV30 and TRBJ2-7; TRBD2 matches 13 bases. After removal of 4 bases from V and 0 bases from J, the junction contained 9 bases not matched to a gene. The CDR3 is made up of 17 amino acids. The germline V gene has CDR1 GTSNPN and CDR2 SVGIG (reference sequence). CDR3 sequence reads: CAWTMVRTSGSSYEQYF. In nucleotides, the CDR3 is TGTGCCTGGACTATGGTGAGGACTAGCGGGAGCTCCTACGAGCAGTACTTC.

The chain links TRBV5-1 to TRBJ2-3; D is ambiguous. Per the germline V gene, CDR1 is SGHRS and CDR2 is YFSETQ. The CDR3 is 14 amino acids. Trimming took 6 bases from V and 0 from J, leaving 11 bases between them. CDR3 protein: CASTQLGSTDTQYF. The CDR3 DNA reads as TGCGCCAGCACCCAGCTCGGGAGCACAGATACGCAGTATTTT.

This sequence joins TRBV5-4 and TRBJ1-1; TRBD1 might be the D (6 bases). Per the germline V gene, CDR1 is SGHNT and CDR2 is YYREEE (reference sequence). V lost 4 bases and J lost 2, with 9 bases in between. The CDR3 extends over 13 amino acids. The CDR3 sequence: CASSQGQNTEAFF. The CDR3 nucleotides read TGTGCCAGCAGCCAGGGACAAAACACTGAAGCTTTCTTT.

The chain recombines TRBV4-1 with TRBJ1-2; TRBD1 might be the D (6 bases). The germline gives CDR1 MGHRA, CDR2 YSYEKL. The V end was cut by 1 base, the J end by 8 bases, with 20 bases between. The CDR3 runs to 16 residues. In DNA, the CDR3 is TGCGCCAGCAGCCAAGGGGTGGACAGCGTGCAGATGGGCTACACCTTC. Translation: CASSQGVDSVQMGYTF.

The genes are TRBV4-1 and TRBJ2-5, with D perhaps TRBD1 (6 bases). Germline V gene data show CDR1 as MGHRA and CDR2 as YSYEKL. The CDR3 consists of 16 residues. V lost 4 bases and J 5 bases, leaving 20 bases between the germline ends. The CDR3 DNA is TGCGCCAGCAGCCTGTCGGCTGGGGACAACGGGGAGACCCAGTACTTC. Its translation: CASSLSAGDNGETQYF.

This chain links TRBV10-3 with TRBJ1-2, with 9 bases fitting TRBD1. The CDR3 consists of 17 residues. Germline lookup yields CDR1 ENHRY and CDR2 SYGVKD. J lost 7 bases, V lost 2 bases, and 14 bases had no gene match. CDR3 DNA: TGTGCCATCAGTGAGCCACAGGGGGCGCAGGGATCTACTGGCTACACCTTC. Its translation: CAISEPQGAQGSTGYTF.

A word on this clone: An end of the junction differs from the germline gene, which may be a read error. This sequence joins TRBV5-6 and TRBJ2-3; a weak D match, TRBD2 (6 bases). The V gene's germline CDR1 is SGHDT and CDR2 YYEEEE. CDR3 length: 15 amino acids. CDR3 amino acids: CASSLGRESLDTQYF. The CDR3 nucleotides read TGTGCCAGCAGTTTGGGGCGGGAATCGTTAGATACGCAGTATTTT.

CDR3 sequence (DNA): TGTGCTAGTGGTTTGGAACAGGGCGCTGAAGCTTTCTTT. Its translation is CASGLEQGAEAFF. The rearrangement uses TRBV12-5 and TRBJ1-1, with D maybe TRBD1 (6 bases). The CDR3 consists of 13 residues. Trimming left V 1 base short and J 6 bases short, with 9 bases between. Looked up from germline, CDR1 is LGHNT and CDR2 is FRNRAP. The full variable domain, its missing parts supplied by reference TRBV12-5 and TRBJ1-1, is DARVTQTPRHKVTEMGQEVTMRCQPILGHNTVFWYRQTMMQGLELLAYFRNRAPLDDSGMPKDRFSAEMPDATLATLKIQPSEPRDSAVYFCASGLEQGAEAFFGQGTRLTVV.

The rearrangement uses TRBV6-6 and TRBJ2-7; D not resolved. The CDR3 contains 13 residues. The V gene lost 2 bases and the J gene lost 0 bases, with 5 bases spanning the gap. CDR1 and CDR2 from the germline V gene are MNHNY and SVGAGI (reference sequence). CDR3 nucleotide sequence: TGTGCCAGCAGTTACCCGTCCTCCTACGAGCAGTACTTC. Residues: CASSYPSSYEQYF.

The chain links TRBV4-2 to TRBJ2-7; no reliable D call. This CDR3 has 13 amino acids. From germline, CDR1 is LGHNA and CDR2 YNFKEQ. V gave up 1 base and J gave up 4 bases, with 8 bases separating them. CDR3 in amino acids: CASSQGAGYEQYF. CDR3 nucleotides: TGTGCCAGCAGCCAAGGGGCCGGTTACGAGCAGTACTTC.

This CDR3 reads CASSRLVGGAKTQYF. CDR3 in DNA: TGTGCCAGCAGCCGCCTCGTTGGGGGGGCCAAGACCCAGTACTTC. This chain connects TRBV14 to TRBJ2-5; a possible D gene is TRBD2 (7 bases). Per the germline V gene, CDR1 is SGHDN and CDR2 is FVKESK. V lost 4 bases, J lost 6 bases, and 18 bases lay in between. The CDR3 has 15 residues.

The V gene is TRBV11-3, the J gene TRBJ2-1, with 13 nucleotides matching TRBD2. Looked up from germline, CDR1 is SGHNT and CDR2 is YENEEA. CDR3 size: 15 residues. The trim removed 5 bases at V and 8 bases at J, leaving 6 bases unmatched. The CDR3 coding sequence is TGTGCCAGCAGCCTAGGACTAGCGGGAGAGTATGAGCAGTTCTTC. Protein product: CASSLGLAGEYEQFF.